The source of this T cell receptor beta chain is a study of T cell repertoires in cytomegalovirus infection. Study results and limitations: Dominant in the ex vivo response were TCR beta clonotypes restricted by HLA-C and specific for CMV. Carriage of CMV together with the relevant HLA was identifiable through cumulative public TCR beta family frequency.

A single record per CDR3 protein comes from TCRdb applying MiXCR to the reads. The sample lists approximately 470,000 distinct CDR3 sequences; about 39% were seen once. With respect to this clonotype: Its matching antigen is unknown.

Trimming took 3 bases from V and 4 from J, leaving 14 bases between them. The CDR3 is 15 amino acids. Germline V CDR1 and CDR2: MGHRA, YSYEKL. This rearrangement joins TRBV4-1 to TRBJ2-3; no definite D call. Sequenced here: cultured PBMCs, sampled from culture after CMV antigen stimulation. The source is a human donor in good health (CMV status not recorded). Some clones in this sample may be carry-over from other donors' samples. This chain's CDR3 is CASSHLLPLADTQYF. CDR3 bases: TGCGCCAGCAGCCACCTACTTCCACTCGCAGATACGCAGTATTTT.